This TCR beta chain was sequenced for a study of blood T cells in healthy people across ages. Primed by a sample-barcoded 5' primer and a J-beta primer mix, a second PCR proceeded for about 7 to 11 cycles. TCRdb reanalysed the 5' RACE reads using MiXCR and keeps one entry per CDR3 protein. The table has roughly 2 million distinct CDR3 sequences, 49% seen once. From germline, CDR1 is SGHVS and CDR2 FNYEAQ. The ends lost 2 bases at V and 4 bases at J; junction bases unmatched: 5. This CDR3 has 15 residues. This clonotype has a single count. The sequencing sample was made of blood. The chain recombines TRBV7-6 with TRBJ2-3; 8 bases are shared with TRBD1. This sequence was found in a woman between 35 and 50 years old in good health. As DNA, the CDR3 is TGTGCCAGCAGCTTAACGACAGGGGTGGCAGATACGCAGTATTTT. Its translation is CASSLTTGVADTQYF.